Shown below are 18 T cell receptor beta chains from a single sample sequenced in a study of vaccination and CD4 T cells after COVID-19. The Oncomine TCR Beta short-read assay was applied to DNA of cultured CD4+ T cells. TCRdb ran MiXCR on the PCR reads and lists one entry per CDR3 protein. The sample records 20,000 to 25,000 distinct CDR3 sequences, roughly 46% being singletons. Time point of the sample: late sampling 161 to 241 days after vaccination in a few convalescent patients. Treatment defined: approximately nine-day PBMC culture with coronavirus spike peptide pools or control peptides (ViraFEST assay). These TCRs' antigens remain unknown. The sequencing used CD4+ T cells from blood, cultured in vitro, collected about 7 months after SARS-CoV-2 vaccination. These receptors came from a human donor who had recovered from COVID-19.

This clonotype has just a few counts. The rearrangement uses TRBV27 and TRBJ2-7; 7 bases fit TRBD2. The V and J ends lost 3 bases and 3 bases, in that order; junction bases with no gene match: 5. Germline CDR1 MNHEY, CDR2 SMNVEV (reference sequence). The CDR3 contains 14 residues. CDR3 DNA: TGTGCCAGCAGTTTTAAGGCTAGCGGCTACGAGCAGTACTTC. Amino acid sequence: CASSFKASGYEQYF.

This chain joins TRBV2 and TRBJ1-1, with D perhaps TRBD1 (6 bases). This CDR3 has 13 amino acids. The V end was cut by 4 bases, the J end by 8 bases, with 14 bases between. From germline, CDR1 is SNHLY and CDR2 FYNNEI. The CDR3 reads CASSGSQGWEAFF. The CDR3 coding sequence is TGTGCCAGCAGTGGATCACAGGGATGGGAAGCTTTCTTT.

This chain links TRBV6-4 with TRBJ1-5; D is unresolved. V was trimmed by 7 bases and J by 3 bases, leaving 16 bases between them. Per germline, CDR1 MRHNA and CDR2 SNTAGT. The CDR3 sequence is 15 residues long. The CDR3 spells CASMVEVSINQPQHF. CDR3 coding DNA: TGTGCCAGCATGGTGGAGGTCAGTATCAATCAGCCCCAGCATTTT.

Within the sample, this clonotype is large. CDR3 protein: CASSPPDRGRYNEQFF. The CDR3 coding sequence is TGTGCCAGCAGTCCCCCCGACAGGGGTAGGTACAATGAGCAGTTCTTC. This chain connects TRBV6-1 to TRBJ2-1; 8 bases fit TRBD1. V lost 5 bases to trimming and J lost 4 bases; unmatched junction nucleotides: 10. CDR1 is MNHNS, CDR2 SASEGT, per germline. CDR3 size: 16 residues.

This chain joins TRBV6-5 and TRBJ2-1; 7 bases line up with TRBD2. CDR1 is MNHEY, CDR2 SVGAGI, per germline. The ends lost 2 bases at V and 10 bases at J; junction bases unmatched: 11. CDR3 length: 15 residues. DNA of the CDR3: TGTGCCAGCAGTTACGGGGGGGGGACTCGACAGGAGCAGTTCTTC. Protein product: CASSYGGGTRQEQFF.

CDR3 region: CASKRAAADEQYF. CDR3 coding DNA: TGTGCCAGCAAACGAGCGGCCGCGGACGAGCAGTACTTC. The chain is built from TRBV6-2 or TRBV6-3 and TRBJ2-7, with a weak D call TRBD2 (5 bases). This CDR3 is 13 amino acids long. Germline lookup yields CDR1 MNHEY and CDR2 SVGEGT. V was cut by 7 bases and J by 5 bases, with 15 bases left in between.

V gene TRBV20-1 combines with J gene TRBJ1-6; 7 bases map to TRBD1. Germline assignment: CDR1 DFQATT and CDR2 SNEGSKA (reference sequence). The CDR3 sequence is 14 residues long. The trim removed 1 base at V and 11 bases at J, leaving 8 bases unmatched. As DNA, the CDR3 is TGCAGTGCTAGAGTGAGCCAGGGGGAAGCACCCCTCCACTTT. This translates into CSARVSQGEAPLHF.

The rearrangement joins TRBV20-1 to TRBJ1-6; the match to TRBD1 covers 7 bases. CDR1 is DFQATT, CDR2 SNEGSKA, per germline (reference sequence). After removal of 4 bases from V and 9 bases from J, the junction contained 6 bases not matched to a gene. This CDR3 region has 13 residues. The CDR3 sequence is CSAILPGGSPLHF. In nucleotides, the CDR3 is TGCAGTGCTATTCTCCCAGGGGGTTCACCCCTCCACTTT.

The genes are TRBV20-1 and TRBJ2-1, with 8 bases lining up with TRBD2. The CDR3 contains 14 residues. V was clipped by 6 bases and J by 9 bases; unmatched bases: 13. Germline V lookup: CDR1 DFQATT, CDR2 SNEGSKA (reference sequence). CDR3 sequence reads: CSATAGTSYAEQFF. Here the CDR3 DNA reads TGCAGTGCCACCGCCGGGACTAGTTATGCTGAGCAGTTCTTC.

The CDR3 nucleotides read TGCAGTGCCAGGGGAGATCGCAATCAGCCCCAGCATTTT. As protein: CSARGDRNQPQHF. The chain joins TRBV20-1 to TRBJ1-5, with D perhaps matching TRBD1 (6 bases). Germline loops: CDR1 DFQATT, CDR2 SNEGSKA (reference sequence). The germline V and J ends were trimmed by 6 bases and 2 bases, with 11 bases remaining between them. This CDR3 contains 13 residues.

This clonotype was detected only a few times. The chain links TRBV15 to TRBJ1-2; 7 bases are shared with TRBD1. The CDR3 covers 15 residues. Germline CDR1 LNHNV, CDR2 YYDKDF (reference sequence). V lost 3 bases and J lost 4; bases outside the gene matches: 8. The CDR3 coding sequence is TGTGCCACCAGCAGTGGACAGGCAACGGGCTATGGCTACACCTTC. It specifies CATSSGQATGYGYTF.

The V call is TRBV6-1, the J call TRBJ1-2; TRBD1 matches 8 bases. Germline-derived CDR1 and CDR2 are MNHNS and SASEGT. The CDR3 runs to 16 residues. V lost 6 bases and J lost 4; bases outside the gene matches: 13. In DNA, the CDR3 is TGTGCCAGCAGCAGGGACAGGATCCCCTCTATCTATGGCTACACCTTC. Residues: CASSRDRIPSIYGYTF.

V gene TRBV7-2 combines with J gene TRBJ2-1, with 11 bases that match TRBD2. CDR3 length equals 13 residues. V dropped 1 base and J dropped 14; count of bases not matched to a gene: 4. The germline V gene encodes CDR1 SGHTA and CDR2 FQGNSA. The CDR3 here is CASSLELAGEEFF. The CDR3 coding sequence is TGTGCCAGCAGCTTAGAACTAGCGGGGGAGGAGTTCTTC. The full variable domain, with the rest looked up from reference TRBV7-2 and TRBJ2-1, is GAGVSQSPSNKVTEKGKDVELRCDPISGHTALYWYRQSLGQGLEFLIYFQGNSAPDKSGLPSDRFSAERTGGSVSTLTIQRTQQEDSAVYLCASSLELAGEEFFGPGTRLTVL.

This chain joins TRBV6-1 and TRBJ1-2; 10 positions match TRBD1. The junction had 10 bases not matched to a gene; V was cut back by 7 bases and J by 8 bases. Germline lookup yields CDR1 MNHNS and CDR2 SASEGT. The CDR3 consists of 14 residues. This CDR3 is CASTQDRGLNGYTF. CDR3 DNA sequence: TGTGCCAGCACGCAAGACAGGGGGCTAAACGGCTACACCTTC.

The chain has TRBV30 and TRBJ1-1; unclear D gene. V lost 4 bases, J lost 5 bases, and 11 bases lay in between. The CDR3 sequence is 12 residues long. CDR1 and CDR2 (germline): GTSNPN, SVGIG (reference sequence). The CDR3 region is CAWKRAVTEAFF. The CDR3, as DNA: TGTGCCTGGAAGCGGGCCGTGACTGAAGCTTTCTTT.

The chain couples TRBV4-3 to TRBJ1-6, with 10 bases that match TRBD1. CDR1 is LGHNA, CDR2 YSLEER, per germline. The J segment lost 9 bases and the V segment lost 5 bases, leaving 10 bases of the junction unmatched. The CDR3 has 16 residues. The CDR3 nucleotides read TGCGCCAGCAGCTCCCGGGGACAGGGGATGAGTTCACCCCTCCACTTT. It encodes CASSSRGQGMSSPLHF.

The chain joins TRBV7-8 to TRBJ1-1; a possible D gene is TRBD1 (6 bases). Germline values: CDR1 SGHVS, CDR2 FQNEAQ. The germline V and J ends were trimmed by 5 bases and 8 bases, with 21 bases remaining between them. The CDR3 consists of 15 residues. The CDR3 reads CASSKEWDTPPEAFF. DNA of the CDR3: TGTGCCAGCAGCAAAGAGTGGGACACCCCACCGGAAGCTTTCTTT.

The gene calls are TRBV20-1 and TRBJ1-2; no reliable D call. The CDR3 totals 11 residues. CDR1 and CDR2 from the germline V gene are DFQATT and SNEGSKA (reference sequence). V lost 5 bases to trimming and J lost 4 bases, with 8 bases between them. DNA for the CDR3: TGCAGTGCTCAGGACTCCTATGGCTACACCTTC. Amino acids: CSAQDSYGYTF.